The source of this T cell receptor (beta chain) is a study of identical twins. This clonotype turned up a few times. Its antigen is not known. After removal of 4 bases from V and 2 bases from J, the junction contained 2 bases not matched to a gene. From germline, CDR1 is SGHDT and CDR2 YYEEEE. This CDR3 has 15 amino acids. TCRdb reanalysed the 5' RACE reads using MiXCR and keeps one entry per CDR3 protein. The sample holds hundreds of thousands of distinct CDR3 sequences, around an eighth seen once. Study results and caveats: For cord blood, abundant beta clonotypes had fewer insertions, unlike memory repertoires, which showed none. Sequences that were out-of-frame, alpha and twin-shared displayed an excess of low generation probability. Among beta out-of-frame sequences, excess sharing between twins appeared weaker.

The same sample was also studied in work on yellow fever vaccine responses in identical twins.

Sequencing input: PBMCs. The chain has TRBV5-6 and TRBJ2-5, with 13 bases identical to TRBD2. The TCR was taken from a woman aged 18-30 years in good health. The CDR3 DNA reads as TGTGCCAGCAGCCAACTAGCGGGAGGGCAAGAGACCCAGTACTTC. It yields the protein CASSQLAGGQETQYF.